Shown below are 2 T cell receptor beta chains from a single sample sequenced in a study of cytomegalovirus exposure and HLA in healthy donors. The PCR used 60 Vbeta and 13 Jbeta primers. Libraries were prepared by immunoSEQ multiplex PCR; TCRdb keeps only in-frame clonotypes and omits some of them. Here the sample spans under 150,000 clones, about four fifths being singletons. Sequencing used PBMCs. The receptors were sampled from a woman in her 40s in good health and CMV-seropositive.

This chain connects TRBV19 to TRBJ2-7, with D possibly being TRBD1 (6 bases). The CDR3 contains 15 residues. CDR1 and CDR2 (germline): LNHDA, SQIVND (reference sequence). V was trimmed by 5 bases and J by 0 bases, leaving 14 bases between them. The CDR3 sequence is CASSLTTGNSYEQYF. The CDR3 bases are TGTGCCAGTAGTCTAACCACAGGGAACTCCTACGAGCAGTACTTC.

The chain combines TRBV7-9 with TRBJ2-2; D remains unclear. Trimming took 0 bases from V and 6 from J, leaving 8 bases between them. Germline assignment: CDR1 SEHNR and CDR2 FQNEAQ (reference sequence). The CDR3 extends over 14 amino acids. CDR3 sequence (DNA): TGTGCCAGCAGCTTAGCGCGGTATTCCGGGGAGCTGTTTTTT. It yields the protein CASSLARYSGELFF.